This TCR beta chain was retrieved from a study of shared clonotypes between healthy human individuals. Study-level background: There were three CD4 naive, three CD4 memory, two CD8 naive and one CD8 memory plates per donor.

The sorted-subset replicate PCRs were given 200 ng DNA, which is around 29,000 T cell genomes. The assay was immunoSEQ multiplex PCR, and TCRdb's table has in-frame clones only and misses some. The table lists about a million clones, roughly 80% of them singletons, with 0.85% to 1% in the top ten. The length of the CDR3 is 16 residues. V gave up 0 bases and J gave up 0 bases, with 9 bases separating them. The germline V gene has CDR1 LNHDA and CDR2 SQIVND (reference sequence). The study's findings and limits: Generally, estimated richness proved larger in naive subsets than it did in memory subsets. The sampled material consisted only of blood, and tissue repertoires are likely to differ.

This clone was counted a single time. Its specificity is not known. The J gene is TRBJ1-5, the V gene TRBV19; no definite D call. Material for sequencing was memory CD4+ T cells from PBMCs. Subset given: CD45RA-negative fraction. The clonotype comes from a man in his late teens or twenties in good health. Some clones in this sample may be carry-over from other donors' samples. This chain's CDR3 is CASSIDLWGSNQPQHF. The CDR3 DNA reads TGTGCCAGTAGTATAGATCTATGGGGTAGCAATCAGCCCCAGCATTTT.